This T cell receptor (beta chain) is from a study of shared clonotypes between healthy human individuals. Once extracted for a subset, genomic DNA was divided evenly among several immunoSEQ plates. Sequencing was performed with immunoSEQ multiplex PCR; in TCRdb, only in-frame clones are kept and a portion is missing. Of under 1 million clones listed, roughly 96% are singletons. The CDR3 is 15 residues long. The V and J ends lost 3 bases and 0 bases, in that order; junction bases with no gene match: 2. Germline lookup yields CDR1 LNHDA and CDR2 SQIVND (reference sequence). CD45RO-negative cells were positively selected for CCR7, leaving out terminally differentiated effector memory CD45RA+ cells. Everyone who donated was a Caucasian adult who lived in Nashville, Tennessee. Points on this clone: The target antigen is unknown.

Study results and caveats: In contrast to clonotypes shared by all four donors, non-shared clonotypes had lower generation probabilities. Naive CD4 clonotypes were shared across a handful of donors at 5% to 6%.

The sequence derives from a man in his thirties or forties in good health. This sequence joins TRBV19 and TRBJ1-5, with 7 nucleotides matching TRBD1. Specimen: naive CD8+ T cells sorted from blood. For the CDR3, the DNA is TGTGCCAGTAGTATTTGGACAGGTAGCAATCAGCCCCAGCATTTT. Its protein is CASSIWTGSNQPQHF. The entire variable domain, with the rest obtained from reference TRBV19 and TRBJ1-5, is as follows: DGGITQSPKYLFRKEGQNVTLSCEQNLNHDAMYWYRQDPGQGLRLIYYSQIVNDFQKGDIAEGYSVSREKKESFPLTVTSAQKNPTAFYLCASSIWTGSNQPQHFGDGTRLSIL.